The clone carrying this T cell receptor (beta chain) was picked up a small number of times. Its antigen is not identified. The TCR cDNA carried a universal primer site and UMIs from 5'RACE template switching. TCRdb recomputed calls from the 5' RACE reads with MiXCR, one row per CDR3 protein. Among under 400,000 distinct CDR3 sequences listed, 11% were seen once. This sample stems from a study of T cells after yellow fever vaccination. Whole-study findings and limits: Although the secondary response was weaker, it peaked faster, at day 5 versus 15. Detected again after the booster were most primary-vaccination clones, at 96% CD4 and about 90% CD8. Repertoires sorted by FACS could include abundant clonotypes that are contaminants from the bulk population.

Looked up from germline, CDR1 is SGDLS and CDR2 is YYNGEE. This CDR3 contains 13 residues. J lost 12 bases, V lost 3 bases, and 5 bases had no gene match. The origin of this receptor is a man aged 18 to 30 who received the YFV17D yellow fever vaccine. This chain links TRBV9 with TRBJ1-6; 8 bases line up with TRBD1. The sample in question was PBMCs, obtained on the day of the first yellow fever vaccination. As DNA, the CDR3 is TGTGCCAGCAGCGGGACAGGGAAGAGACCCCTCCACTTT. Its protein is CASSGTGKRPLHF.